Detailed here is one T cell receptor beta chain. The antigen remains unidentified. Running of the assay took place at deep level. Measured with immunoSEQ multiplex PCR; TCRdb has only the in-frame clones, and not every one. The table includes roughly 2.6 million clones, roughly 92% detected once. The data were taken from a study of shared clonotypes between healthy human individuals. Whole-study context: Per donor, CD8 memory used one plate, CD8 naive used two, CD4 memory used three and CD4 naive used three. Broader study findings: Rarefaction revealed incomplete sorted-subset sequencing despite large depth.

The V and J ends lost 4 bases and 14 bases respectively, with 19 bases between them. The CDR3 totals 13 residues. Germline-derived CDR1 and CDR2 are MDHEN and SYDVKM. The TCR comes from a man in his late teens or twenties in good health. Sequencing was performed on naive CD4+ T cells sorted from blood. The subset was: CD45RA+ positively selected. The chain carries TRBV28 and TRBJ2-3; D may be TRBD2 (6 bases). The CDR3 coding sequence is TGTGCCAGCAGTTCCCCGGGGAGCGGGCGGGTGTATTTT. Translated: CASSSPGSGRVYF.